This T cell receptor beta chain is drawn from a study of T-cell reconstitution after alpha-beta-depleted transplantation in children (dated by TCRdb to about 2016). In terms of the full investigation: T-cell immune reconstitution after TCRalphabeta/CD19-depleted allogeneic hematopoietic cell transplantation in children was quantitatively tracked in the study by means of TCR repertoire profiling.

This clonotype appeared a few times. This receptor's antigen is unknown. No quality values exist for individual bases; no much larger clone is one base distant. Based on the germline V gene, the CDR1 and CDR2 sequences are SGHVS and FQNEAQ. The CDR3 runs 13 residues from the cysteine to the phenylalanine. The entry retains the CDR3 DNA only, 39 bases that are in frame from base 1. V is clipped by 1 base and J by 13 bases, and the sequence between their germline boundaries is 14 bases long. Receptors were amplified or captured by PCR. Data came from an Illumina HiSeq 2500. Molecular barcoding was employed in the preparation of TCR libraries, with unique molecular identifiers being used to normalize TCRbeta repertoire quantification. TCRdb cleaned the public reads at Q25 with fastp, built clones with MiXCR and kept in-frame beta chains. Identical CDR3 proteins give one entry, which carries the most common genes and DNA. This sample comprises about 610,000 distinct CDR3 sequences, more than 9% of them detected only once. The ten largest account for less than 5% of the sample.

The sample here was PBMCs from the stem cell graft donor, taken from the stem cell graft. The TCR was taken from a human donor who donated a stem cell graft to a child with acute myeloid leukemia. The rearranged chain carries TRBV7-8 and TRBJ2-1, with TRBD2 as a weak D call on 6 bases. Here the CDR3 is given as CASSLEWASAQFF. The DNA sequence reads TGTGCCAGCAGCTTAGAATGGGCTAGCGCCCAGTTCTTC.